This T cell receptor beta chain was recovered during a study of blood T cell repertoires in COVID-19. Study context: T cells, B-cell-depleted T cells, or PBMCs provided the cDNA or gDNA that served as material.

This clone was counted a single time. In the authors' workflow: Estimation of nucleated cell counts was performed using reference gene primer amplification. Clones were sequenced by immunoSEQ multiplex PCR, and TCRdb holds only the in-frame ones, with some missing. V and J calls and clone size are copied from that table; D and trimming were computed from the DNA. This table has over 65,000 clones, over 75% appearing once. Per the germline V gene, CDR1 is LGHDT and CDR2 is YNNKEL (reference sequence). The CDR3 loop spans 12 amino acids. V lost 3 bases and J 7 bases, leaving 9 bases between the germline ends.

The sequence was collected from a woman of 80 years or more with acute or convalescent COVID-19. The specimen sequenced was peripheral blood. J is TRBJ2-5 and V is TRBV3-1 (or the pseudogene TRBV3-2); D perhaps matches TRBD1 (6 bases). The CDR3 is CASSQGAGTQYF. The CDR3, as DNA: TGTGCCAGCAGCCAGGGGGCCGGGACCCAGTACTTC.